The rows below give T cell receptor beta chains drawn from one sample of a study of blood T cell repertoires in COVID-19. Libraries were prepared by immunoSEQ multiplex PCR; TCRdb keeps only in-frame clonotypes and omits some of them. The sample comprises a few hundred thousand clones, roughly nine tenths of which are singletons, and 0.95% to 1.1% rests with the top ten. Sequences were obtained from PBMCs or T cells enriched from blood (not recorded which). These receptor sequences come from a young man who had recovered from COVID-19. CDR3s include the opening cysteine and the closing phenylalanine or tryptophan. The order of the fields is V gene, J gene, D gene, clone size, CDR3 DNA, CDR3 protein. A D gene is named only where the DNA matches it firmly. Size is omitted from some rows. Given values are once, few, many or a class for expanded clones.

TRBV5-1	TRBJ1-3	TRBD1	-	TGCGCCAGCAGCTTCGGAGGGACAGCCAGCTCTGGAAACACCATATATTTT	CASSFGGTASSGNTIYF
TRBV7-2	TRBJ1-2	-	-	TGTGCCAGCAGCTTAGAAGCCGGGGTCTATGGCTACACCTTC	CASSLEAGVYGYTF
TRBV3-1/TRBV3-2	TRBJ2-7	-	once	TGTGCCAGCAGCCAAGTTGCGGGCTACGAGCAGTACTTC	CASSQVAGYEQYF
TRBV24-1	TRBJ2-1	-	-	TGTGCCACCAGTGAAGGTGGGACAATACATCTTGAGCAGTTCTTC	CATSEGGTIHLEQFF
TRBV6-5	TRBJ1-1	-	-	TGTGCCAGCAGTTACTTCTCGGTGGACACTGAAGCTTTCTTT	CASSYFSVDTEAFF
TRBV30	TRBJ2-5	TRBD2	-	TGTGCCTGGAGTGTACAGGGTAGCGGGAGTGGTGGGACCCAGTACTTC	CAWSVQGSGSGGTQYF
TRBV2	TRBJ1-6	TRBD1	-	TGTGCCAGCATTGGGACAGGGAAAAATAATTCACCCCTCCACTTT	CASIGTGKNNSPLHF
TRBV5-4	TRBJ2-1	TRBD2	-	TGTGCCAGCAGCTTGGGCGGGAGTAAGAGCGATGAGCAGTTCTTC	CASSLGGSKSDEQFF
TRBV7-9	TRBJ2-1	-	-	TGTGCCAGCAGCTTTCCGAGCGGAAAGCAGTTCTTC	CASSFPSGKQFF
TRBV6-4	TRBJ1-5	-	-	TGTGCCAGCAGTATTGAGGAGGGGCAGCCCCAGCATTTT	CASSIEEGQPQHF
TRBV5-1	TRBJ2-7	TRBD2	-	TGCGCCAGCAGCGTCGGGGGACTAGATAGTGAGCAGTACTTC	CASSVGGLDSEQYF
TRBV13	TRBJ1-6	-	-	TGTGCCAGCAGCTTAGAGGGGCACCATAATTCACCCCTCCACTTT	CASSLEGHHNSPLHF
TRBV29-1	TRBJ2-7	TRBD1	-	TGCAGCTCGAGACAGGGTAGGAGCTCCTACGAGCAGTACTTC	CSSRQGRSSYEQYF
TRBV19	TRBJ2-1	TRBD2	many	TGTGCCAGTAGTGTGACTAGCGGGGCTTACAATGAGCAGTTCTTC	CASSVTSGAYNEQFF
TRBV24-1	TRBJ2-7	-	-	TGTGCCACCAGTGATTCAAGATCAAATGGACAGACCGGGCAGTACTTC	CATSDSRSNGQTGQYF
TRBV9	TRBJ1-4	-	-	TGTGTCAGCAGCCTCTCAATCACGGGACACGCAACTAATGAAAAACTGTTTTTT	CVSSLSITGHATNEKLFF
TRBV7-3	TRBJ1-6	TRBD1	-	TGTGCCAGCAGCTTAGAGACAGGGAATAATTCACCCCTCCACTTT	CASSLETGNNSPLHF
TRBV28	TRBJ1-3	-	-	TGTGCCAGCAGTACGGGGGGTCTCATAGGAAACACCATATATTTT	CASSTGGLIGNTIYF
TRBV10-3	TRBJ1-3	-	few	TGTGCCATCAGGGACAGTTCCTCTGGAAACACCATATATTTT	CAIRDSSSGNTIYF
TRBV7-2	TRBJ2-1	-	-	TGTGCCAGCAGCCTGACTAGCTACAATGAGCAGTTCTTC	CASSLTSYNEQFF
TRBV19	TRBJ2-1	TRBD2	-	TGTGCCAGTAGGACGGGACTAGCGGGATCCGTTGAGCAGTTCTTC	CASRTGLAGSVEQFF
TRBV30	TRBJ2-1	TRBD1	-	TGTGCCTGGAGCGGGACAGGGAATAATGAGCAGTTCTTC	CAWSGTGNNEQFF
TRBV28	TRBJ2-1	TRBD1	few	TGTGCCAGCAGTTCCCCCGGGACAGGGAGGGATGAGCAGTTCTTC	CASSSPGTGRDEQFF
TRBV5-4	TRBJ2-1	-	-	TGTGCCAGCAGCTTGGGGCGGACTACTTACAATGAGCAGTTCTTC	CASSLGRTTYNEQFF
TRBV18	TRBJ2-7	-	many	TGTGCCAGCTCACCACAGGGGGTCGAGCAGTACTTC	CASSPQGVEQYF
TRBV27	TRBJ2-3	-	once	TGTGCCAGCAGGGAGCTCAGCGGCACAGATACGCAGTATTTT	CASRELSGTDTQYF
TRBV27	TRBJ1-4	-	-	TGTGCCAGCAAAGGGCTGACGGGGGGGGATAATGAAAAACTGTTTTTT	CASKGLTGGDNEKLFF
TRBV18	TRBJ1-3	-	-	TGTGCCAGCTCACCAGGGGGGGGCGCGTCTGGAAACACCATATATTTT	CASSPGGGASGNTIYF
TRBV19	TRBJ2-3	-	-	TGTGCCAGTAGTATATCCCAGGGGGGTGAGGATACGCAGTATTTT	CASSISQGGEDTQYF
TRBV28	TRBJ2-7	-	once	TGTGCCAGCAGTTTAGGGACACGCTACGAGCAGTACTTC	CASSLGTRYEQYF
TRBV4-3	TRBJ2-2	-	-	TGCGCCAGCAGCCAAGACCGAGGGAGGGAGCTGTTTTTT	CASSQDRGRELFF
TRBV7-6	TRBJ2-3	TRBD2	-	TGTGCCAGCAGCTTAGTGGGGACTAGCGGGGGATACACAGATACGCAGTATTTT	CASSLVGTSGGYTDTQYF
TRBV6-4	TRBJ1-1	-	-	TGTGCCAGCAAGGCCGCCCAGGGTCGCACTGAAGCTTTCTTT	CASKAAQGRTEAFF
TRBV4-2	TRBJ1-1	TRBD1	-	TGTGCCAGCAGCCAAGTTGGGCAGGGGGGATTGAACACTGAAGCTTTCTTT	CASSQVGQGGLNTEAFF
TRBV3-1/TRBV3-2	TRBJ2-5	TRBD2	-	TGTGCCAGCAGCCAACGCGGGGGGGAGACCCAGTACTTC	CASSQRGGETQYF
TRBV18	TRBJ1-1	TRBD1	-	TGTGCCAGCTCACCTACAGGGGGGAGCACTGAAGCTTTCTTT	CASSPTGGSTEAFF
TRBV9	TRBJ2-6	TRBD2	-	TGTGCCAGCAGCTCTAGACTAGCGGGAAATTGGAAGTCTGGGGCCAACGTCCTGACTTTC	CASSSRLAGNWKSGANVLTF
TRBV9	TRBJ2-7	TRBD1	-	TGTGCCAGCAGCGCAGGGACAGGGCCAAGCTACGAGCAGTACTTC	CASSAGTGPSYEQYF